This T cell receptor (beta chain) was profiled in a study of CD8 T cells in ankylosing spondylitis. J was trimmed by 7 bases and V by 0 bases; bases with no gene match: 4. Germline CDR1 is MGHRA and CDR2 is YSYEKL. CDR3 length: 15 amino acids. This clonotype was seen more than once but under ten times. TCRdb fed the 5' RACE reads into MiXCR, producing one record per CDR3 protein. The data show 340,000 or so distinct CDR3 sequences, with 14% to 15% seen just once and 0.9% to 1.2% held by the top ten. The sequenced material came from blood, either unsorted or a sorted T cell fraction (not recorded which). This chain connects TRBV4-1 to TRBJ1-4, with 8 positions matching TRBD1. The sequence came from a male donor with ankylosing spondylitis or in good health (not recorded which). CDR3: CASSQDGRGLEKLFF. The CDR3 DNA follows: TGCGCCAGCAGCCAAGATGGCAGGGGGCTTGAAAAACTGTTTTTT.